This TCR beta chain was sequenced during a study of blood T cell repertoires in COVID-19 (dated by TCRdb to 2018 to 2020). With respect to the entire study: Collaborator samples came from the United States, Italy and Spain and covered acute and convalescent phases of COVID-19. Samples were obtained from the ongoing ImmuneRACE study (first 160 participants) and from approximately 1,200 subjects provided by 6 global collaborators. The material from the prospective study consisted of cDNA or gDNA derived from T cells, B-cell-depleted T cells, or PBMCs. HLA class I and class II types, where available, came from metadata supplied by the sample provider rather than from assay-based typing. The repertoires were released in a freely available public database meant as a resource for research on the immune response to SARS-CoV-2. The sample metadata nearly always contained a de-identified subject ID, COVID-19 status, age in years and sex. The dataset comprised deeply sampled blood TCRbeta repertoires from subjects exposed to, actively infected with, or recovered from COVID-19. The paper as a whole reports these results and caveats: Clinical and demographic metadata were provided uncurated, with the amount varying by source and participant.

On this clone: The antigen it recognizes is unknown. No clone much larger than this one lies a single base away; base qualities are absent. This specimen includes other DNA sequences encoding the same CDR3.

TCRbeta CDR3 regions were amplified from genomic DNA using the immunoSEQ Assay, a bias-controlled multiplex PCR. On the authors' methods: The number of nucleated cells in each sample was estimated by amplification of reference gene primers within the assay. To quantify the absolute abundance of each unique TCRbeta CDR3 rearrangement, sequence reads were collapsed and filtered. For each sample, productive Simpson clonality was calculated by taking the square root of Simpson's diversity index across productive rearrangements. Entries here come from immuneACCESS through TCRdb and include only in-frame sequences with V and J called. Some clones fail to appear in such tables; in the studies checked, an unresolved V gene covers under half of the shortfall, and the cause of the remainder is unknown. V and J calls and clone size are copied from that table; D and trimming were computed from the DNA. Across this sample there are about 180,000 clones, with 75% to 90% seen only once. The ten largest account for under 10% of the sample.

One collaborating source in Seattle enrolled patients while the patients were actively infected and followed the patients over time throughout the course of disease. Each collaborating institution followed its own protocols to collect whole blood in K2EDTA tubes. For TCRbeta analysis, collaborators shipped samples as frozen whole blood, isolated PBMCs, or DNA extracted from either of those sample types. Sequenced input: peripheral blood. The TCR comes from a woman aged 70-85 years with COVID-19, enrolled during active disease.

The DNA sequence follows: TGCGCCAGCAGCTTGGGTCCGAGCTCCTACAATGAGCAGTTCTTC. Its translation reads: CASSLGPSSYNEQFF. The V and J segments used are TRBV5-1 and TRBJ2-1, with the D gene uncertain. For CDR1 and CDR2, the germline V gene lists SGHRS and YFSETQ. Counted from cysteine to phenylalanine, this CDR3 has 15 amino acids. Only the CDR3 part of the read is kept: 45 bases, read in frame from the first base. V is cut by 0 bases and J by 0 bases, and the space between the germline ends is 7 bases.